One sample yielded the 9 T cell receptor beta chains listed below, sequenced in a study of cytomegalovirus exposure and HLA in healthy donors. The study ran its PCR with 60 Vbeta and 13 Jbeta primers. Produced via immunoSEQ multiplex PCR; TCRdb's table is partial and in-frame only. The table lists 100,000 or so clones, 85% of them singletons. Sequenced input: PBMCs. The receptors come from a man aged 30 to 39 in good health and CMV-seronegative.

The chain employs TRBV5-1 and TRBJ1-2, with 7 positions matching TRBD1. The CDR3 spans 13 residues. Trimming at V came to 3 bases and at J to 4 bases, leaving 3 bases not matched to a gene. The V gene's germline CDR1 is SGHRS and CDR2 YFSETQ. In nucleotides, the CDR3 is TGCGCCAGCAGCTCAAGACAGGGCTATGGCTACACCTTC. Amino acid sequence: CASSSRQGYGYTF. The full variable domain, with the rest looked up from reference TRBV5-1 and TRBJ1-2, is KAGVTQTPRYLIKTRGQQVTLSCSPISGHRSVSWYQQTPGQGLQFLFEYFSETQRNKGNFPGRFSGRQFSNSRSEMNVSTLELGDSALYLCASSSRQGYGYTFGSGTRLTVV.

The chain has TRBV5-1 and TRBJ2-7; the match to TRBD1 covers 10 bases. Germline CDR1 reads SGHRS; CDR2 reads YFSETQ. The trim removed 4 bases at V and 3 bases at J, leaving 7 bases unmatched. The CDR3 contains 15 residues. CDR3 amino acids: CASSRRTGGNYEQYF. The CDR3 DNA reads TGCGCCAGCAGCCGACGGACAGGGGGTAACTACGAGCAGTACTTC. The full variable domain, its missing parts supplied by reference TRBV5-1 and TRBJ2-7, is KAGVTQTPRYLIKTRGQQVTLSCSPISGHRSVSWYQQTPGQGLQFLFEYFSETQRNKGNFPGRFSGRQFSNSRSEMNVSTLELGDSALYLCASSRRTGGNYEQYFGPGTRLTVT.

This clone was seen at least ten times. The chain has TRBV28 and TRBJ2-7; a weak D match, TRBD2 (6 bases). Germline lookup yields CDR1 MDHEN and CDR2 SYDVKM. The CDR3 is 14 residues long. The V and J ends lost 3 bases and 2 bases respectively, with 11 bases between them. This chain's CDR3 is CASSFPGVPYEQYF. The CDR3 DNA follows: TGTGCCAGCAGTTTCCCGGGGGTCCCCTACGAGCAGTACTTC.

The CDR3 loop reads CASSAQRNRSPGGSPLHF. DNA for the CDR3: TGTGCCAGCAGCGCACAGCGAAATCGATCGCCGGGGGGTTCACCCCTCCACTTT. The chain is built from TRBV9 and TRBJ1-6, with a weak D call TRBD1 (5 bases). The V gene lost 3 bases and the J gene lost 9 bases, with 25 bases spanning the gap. CDR3 size: 18 residues. CDR1 is SGDLS, CDR2 YYNGEE, per germline.

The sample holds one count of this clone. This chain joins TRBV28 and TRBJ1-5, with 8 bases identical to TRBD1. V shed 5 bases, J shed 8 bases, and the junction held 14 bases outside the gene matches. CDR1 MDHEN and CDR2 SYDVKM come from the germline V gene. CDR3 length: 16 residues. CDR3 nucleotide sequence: TGTGCCAGCAGTCCGGGGACAGGATCCTCAATCAAGCCCCAGCATTTT. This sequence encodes CASSPGTGSSIKPQHF.

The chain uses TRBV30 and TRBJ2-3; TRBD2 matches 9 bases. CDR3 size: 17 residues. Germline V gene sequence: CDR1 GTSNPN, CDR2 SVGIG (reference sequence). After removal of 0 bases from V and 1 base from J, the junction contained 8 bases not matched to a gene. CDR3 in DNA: TGTGCCTGGAGTGTAATGCGGGGGGGCGGGGGCACAGATACGCAGTATTTT. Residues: CAWSVMRGGGGTDTQYF.

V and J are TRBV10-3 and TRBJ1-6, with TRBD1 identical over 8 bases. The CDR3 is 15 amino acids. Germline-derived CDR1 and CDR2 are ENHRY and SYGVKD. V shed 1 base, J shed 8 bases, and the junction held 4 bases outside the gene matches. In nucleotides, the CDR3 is TGTGCCATCAGTGAGTTTCAGGGGGCTGATTCACCCCTCCACTTT. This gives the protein CAISEFQGADSPLHF.

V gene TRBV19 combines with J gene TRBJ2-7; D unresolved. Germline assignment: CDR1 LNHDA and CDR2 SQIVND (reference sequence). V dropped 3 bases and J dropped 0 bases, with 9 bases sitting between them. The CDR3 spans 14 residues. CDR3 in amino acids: CASSILAHSYEQYF. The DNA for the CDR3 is TGTGCCAGTAGTATCTTGGCCCACTCCTACGAGCAGTACTTC.

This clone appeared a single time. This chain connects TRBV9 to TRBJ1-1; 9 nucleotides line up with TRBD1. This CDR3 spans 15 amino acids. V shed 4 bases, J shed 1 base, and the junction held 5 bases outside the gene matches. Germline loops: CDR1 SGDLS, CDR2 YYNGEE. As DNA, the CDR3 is TGTGCCAGCAGCCAAGGACAGGGGACGAACACTGAAGCTTTCTTT. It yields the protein CASSQGQGTNTEAFF.